This record looks at one T cell receptor beta chain sequence and its context. The antigen remains unidentified. These data are taken from a study of T cell repertoires in cytomegalovirus infection. Study as a whole: The authors relied on CMV epitopes, both recently identified HLA-C-restricted and well-studied HLA-B-restricted. It was the public TCR beta signatures that indicated both CMV infection and matching HLA type. Findings and limits, study-wide: Carriers of CMV and the relevant HLA type were discriminated by public TCR beta frequency. HLA-C-restricted CMV-specific TCR beta clonotypes prevailed in the ex vivo response.

TCRdb re-derived calls from the reads in MiXCR, one entry per CDR3 protein. The table includes roughly 920,000 distinct CDR3 sequences, approximately 31% detected once. The germline V and J ends were trimmed by 3 bases and 4 bases, with 18 bases remaining between them. The germline CDR1 and CDR2 sequences are LGHNT and FRNRAP. CDR3 length equals 16 residues. This TCR came from a human donor in good health (CMV status not recorded). Some clones in this sample may be carry-over from other donors' samples. This chain links TRBV12-5 with TRBJ1-2, with D tentatively TRBD1 (6 bases). This sample comprised cultured CD8+ T cells from PBMCs, obtained from culture after CMV antigen stimulation. The CDR3 reads CASGFDTGRDGYGYTF. The DNA of the CDR3 is TGTGCTAGTGGTTTCGATACAGGGAGGGATGGCTATGGCTACACCTTC.